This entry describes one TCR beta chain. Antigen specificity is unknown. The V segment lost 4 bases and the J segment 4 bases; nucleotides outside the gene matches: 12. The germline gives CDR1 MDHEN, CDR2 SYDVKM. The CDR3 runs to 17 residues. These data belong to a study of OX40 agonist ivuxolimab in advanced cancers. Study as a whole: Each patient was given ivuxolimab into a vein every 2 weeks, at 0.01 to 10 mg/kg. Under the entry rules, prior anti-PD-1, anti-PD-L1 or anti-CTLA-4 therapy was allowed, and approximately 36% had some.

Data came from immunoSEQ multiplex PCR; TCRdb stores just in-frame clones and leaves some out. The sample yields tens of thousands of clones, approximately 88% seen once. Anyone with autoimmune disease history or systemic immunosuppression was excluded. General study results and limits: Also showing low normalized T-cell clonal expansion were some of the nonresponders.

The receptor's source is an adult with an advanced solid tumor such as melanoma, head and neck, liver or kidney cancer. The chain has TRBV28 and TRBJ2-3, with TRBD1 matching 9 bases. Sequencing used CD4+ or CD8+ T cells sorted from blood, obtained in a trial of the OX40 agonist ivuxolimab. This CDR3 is CASSSYLGTGFSDTQYF. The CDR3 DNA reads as TGTGCCAGCAGTTCCTACCTCGGGACAGGGTTTTCAGATACGCAGTATTTT.